The rows below give T cell receptor beta chains drawn from one sample of a study of glioma-infiltrating T cells after dendritic cell vaccination. Assay: immunoSEQ multiplex PCR; the TCRdb copy retains only in-frame clones and omits some. The profile shows about 21,000 clones, about four fifths of them singletons. Sequenced material: blood, taken before dendritic cell vaccination. Receptors were obtained from a human donor with glioblastoma. CDR3s include the opening cysteine and the closing phenylalanine or tryptophan. The order of the fields is J gene, clone size, V gene, D gene, CDR3 protein, CDR3 DNA. A D gene is named only where the DNA matches it firmly. Clone size is given for some rows only: seen once, a few or many times, or a class if the clone is expanded.

TRBJ1-2 | NA | TRBV27 | NA | CASSPQPWSNYGYTF | TGTGCCAGCAGTCCCCAGCCCTGGAGTAACTATGGCTACACCTTC
TRBJ2-2 | NA | TRBV6-6 | TRBD1 | CASSYTGGLGGELFF | TGTGCCAGCAGTTATACAGGGGGCCTCGGCGGGGAGCTGTTTTTT
TRBJ1-1 | NA | TRBV28 | NA | CASSFNFGRGTEAFF | TGTGCCAGCAGTTTTAATTTCGGCAGGGGCACTGAAGCTTTCTTT
TRBJ1-6 | NA | TRBV2 | TRBD1 | CASSRDRANSPLHF | TGTGCCAGCAGTAGGGACAGGGCTAATTCACCCCTCCACTTT
TRBJ1-1 | NA | TRBV5-1 | TRBD1 | CASSLDGQASAEAFF | TGCGCCAGCAGCCTGGACGGACAGGCATCTGCTGAAGCTTTCTTT
TRBJ2-7 | NA | TRBV6-1 | TRBD1 | CASSEAGTGSYEQYF | TGTGCCAGCAGTGAAGCCGGGACAGGCTCCTACGAGCAGTACTTC
TRBJ2-7 | NA | TRBV28 | TRBD1 | CASSSPRQGARDEQYF | TGTGCCAGCAGTTCACCCCGACAGGGGGCGCGAGACGAGCAGTACTTC
TRBJ2-7 | once | TRBV5-4 | NA | CASSQERAGDTYEQYF | TGTGCCAGCAGCCAAGAAAGAGCGGGCGATACCTACGAGCAGTACTTC
TRBJ1-2 | NA | TRBV28 | NA | CASSTLGGTGYTF | TGTGCCAGCAGCACCTTGGGGGGAACGGGCTACACCTTC
TRBJ2-1 | NA | TRBV5-1 | NA | CASSLAVGDNEQFF | TGCGCCAGCAGCTTGGCCGTCGGGGACAATGAGCAGTTCTTC
TRBJ2-3 | NA | TRBV19 | TRBD1 | CASSIFGTGTDTQYF | TGTGCCAGTAGTATCTTTGGGACAGGGACAGATACGCAGTATTTT
TRBJ2-1 | NA | TRBV6-1 | TRBD2 | CASIALAAGNEQFF | TGTGCCAGCATAGCACTAGCGGCCGGCAATGAGCAGTTCTTC
TRBJ2-3 | NA | TRBV2 | TRBD2 | CASSPGRLAGGVNTQYF | TGTGCCAGCAGCCCAGGTCGTCTAGCGGGAGGTGTAAATACGCAGTATTTT
TRBJ1-2 | NA | TRBV7-2 | NA | CASSLVSGVGYTF | TGTGCCAGCAGCTTAGTTTCCGGGGTCGGCTACACCTTC
TRBJ2-2 | NA | TRBV9 | NA | CASSPGSTGELFF | TGTGCCAGCAGCCCCGGGAGCACCGGGGAGCTGTTTTTT
TRBJ2-2 | NA | TRBV18 | TRBD1 | CASSPFGQGRTGELFF | TGTGCCAGCTCACCATTCGGACAGGGGAGAACCGGGGAGCTGTTTTTT
TRBJ2-5 | NA | TRBV5-4 | NA | CASSGQAQETQYF | TGTGCCAGCAGCGGGCAGGCCCAAGAGACCCAGTACTTC
TRBJ1-1 | few | TRBV27 | NA | CASSLWGGGEAFF | TGTGCCAGCAGTTTATGGGGTGGGGGCGAGGCTTTCTTT
TRBJ2-3 | NA | TRBV30 | NA | CAWSGASTDTQYF | TGTGCCTGGAGTGGGGCTAGCACAGATACGCAGTATTTT
TRBJ1-2 | NA | TRBV5-4 | NA | CASSLPAFEGYTF | TGTGCCAGCAGCTTGCCCGCTTTTGAGGGCTACACCTTC
TRBJ2-1 | NA | TRBV14 | TRBD2 | CASSQKKGAGSGRPYNEQFF | TGTGCCAGCAGCCAAAAGAAGGGGGCTGGTAGCGGGAGGCCCTACAATGAGCAGTTCTTC
TRBJ2-3 | once | TRBV5-1 | NA | CASHSGVGTDTQYF | TGCGCCAGCCATTCAGGGGTGGGCACAGATACGCAGTATTTT
TRBJ2-7 | few | TRBV9 | TRBD2 | CASRGGSGEQYF | TGTGCCAGCAGGGGGGGGAGCGGAGAGCAGTACTTC
TRBJ2-7 | NA | TRBV10-3 | TRBD1 | CAISVGIGGPYEQYF | TGTGCCATCAGTGTAGGGATAGGGGGCCCCTACGAGCAGTACTTC
TRBJ2-1 | NA | TRBV7-2 | TRBD2 | CASSSGLAGANEQFF | TGTGCCAGCAGCTCGGGACTAGCGGGCGCCAATGAGCAGTTCTTC
TRBJ2-7 | NA | TRBV9 | TRBD2 | CASSARAGVISEQYF | TGTGCCAGCAGTGCGAGGGCGGGAGTAATCTCCGAGCAGTACTTC